This section outlines one T cell receptor beta chain sequence together with its context. It was with unique molecular identifiers that the TCRbeta library was prepared. Each CDR3 protein is one row after TCRdb ran MiXCR on the PCR reads. The data contain over 550,000 distinct CDR3 sequences, about 10% of them singletons. The data originate from a study of T-cell reconstitution after alpha-beta-depleted transplantation in children. V was trimmed by 1 base and J by 1 base, leaving 12 bases between them. This CDR3 has 16 amino acids. CDR1 is LGHNA and CDR2 is YNFKEQ in the germline V gene. The chain links TRBV4-2 to TRBJ2-3; the D gene is possibly TRBD2 (5 bases). Sequencing was performed on PBMCs from the stem cell graft donor, taken from the stem cell graft. The sequence came from a human donor who donated a stem cell graft to a child with acute myeloid leukemia. DNA of the CDR3: TGTGCCAGCAGCCAAGGCGACGGGCGGGGCACAGATACGCAGTATTTT. The encoded protein is CASSQGDGRGTDTQYF.